This T cell receptor beta chain was recovered during a study of shared clonotypes between healthy human individuals. Study-wide background: Donors consisted of a couple of women and a few men between 18 and 49.

Naive CD8 isolation took CD45RO-negative cells positively selected for CCR7 and excluded terminally differentiated effector memory CD45RA+ cells. The CDR3 extends over 18 amino acids. Germline loops: CDR1 SGHAT, CDR2 FQDESV (reference sequence). The V gene lost 0 bases and the J gene lost 1 base, with 19 bases spanning the gap. This clone came up once. Its antigen is not identified. Study conclusions and caveats: Generation probabilities of non-shared clonotypes were lower (relative to those shared by all four donors).

Original handling: In the immunoSEQ data, sequences were junction-only and lacked quality scores, so filtering differed. Libraries were prepared by immunoSEQ multiplex PCR; TCRdb keeps only in-frame clonotypes and omits some of them. V and J calls and clone size come straight from that table; D and trimming were deduced from the DNA. The sample yields some 1,900,000 clones, roughly 95% seen once. This sequence joins TRBV11-1 and TRBJ2-7, with D possibly TRBD1 on 5 matching bases. Sequenced: naive CD8+ T cells sorted from blood. This TCR was sampled from a man younger than 30 in good health. CDR3 nucleotide sequence: TGTGCCAGCAGCTTAGCCCTAGACTTGGACACGTCTTCCTACGAGCAGTACTTC. Encoded protein: CASSLALDLDTSSYEQYF.